A single sample is the source of the 18 T cell receptor beta chains below, sequenced in a study of T cells in Graves' hyperthyroidism and ophthalmopathy. The TCR beta CDR3 regions underwent amplification using RNA transcripts as the source. HTBI primers were employed in a first-round RT-PCR of the TCR CDR3. TCRdb ran MiXCR on the multiplex PCR reads and lists one entry per CDR3 protein. The sample has about 640,000 distinct CDR3 sequences; approximately 42% are singletons. Input material: peripheral blood or thyroid tissue (not recorded which). The receptors were gathered from an adult man with Graves' disease, either hyperthyroidism or ophthalmopathy (not recorded which).

The V and J genes are TRBV3-1 and TRBJ1-2; tentatively, D is TRBD1 (5 bases). Germline V gene sequence: CDR1 LGHDT, CDR2 YNNKEL (reference sequence). With 4 bases removed from V and 2 bases from J, the gap between germline ends came to 11 bases. The CDR3 loop spans 14 amino acids. CDR3 protein: CASSPGSSNYGYTF. CDR3 nucleotide sequence: TGTGCCAGCAGCCCAGGGTCGAGCAACTATGGCTACACCTTC.

In its sample, this clonotype was seen a few times. V gene TRBV12-3 or TRBV12-4 combines with J gene TRBJ1-1; TRBD1 is a possible D gene (5 bases). V lost 0 bases and J 1 base, leaving 9 bases between the germline ends. There are 15 residues in the CDR3. The CDR3 DNA follows: TGTGCCAGCAGTTTAGCGGGGCATGCGAACACTGAAGCTTTCTTT. Its translation is CASSLAGHANTEAFF.

This clonotype was observed many times. J is TRBJ1-1 and V is TRBV6-5; no clear D gene. Trimming pared 2 bases from V and 1 base from J, leaving 5 bases between. Germline V gives CDR1 MNHEY, CDR2 SVGAGI. The CDR3 runs to 13 residues. The CDR3 spells CASSYVQNTEAFF. As DNA, the CDR3 is TGTGCCAGCAGTTACGTTCAGAACACTGAAGCTTTCTTT.

The J gene is TRBJ2-7, the V gene TRBV7-2; TRBD2 agrees at 8 bases. The CDR3 covers 15 residues. Germline V gives CDR1 SGHTA, CDR2 FQGNSA. Germline trimming cut 5 bases from V and 0 bases from J; bases unmatched to any gene: 6. The CDR3 bases are TGTGCCAGCAGCGATGGAAGCGGGAGCTCCTACGAGCAGTACTTC. It yields the protein CASSDGSGSSYEQYF.

V and J are TRBV20-1 and TRBJ2-5, with D perhaps assigned TRBD1 or TRBD2 (5 bases each). The V and J ends lost 1 base and 2 bases respectively, with 14 bases between them. Germline V gene data show CDR1 as DFQATT and CDR2 as SNEGSKA (reference sequence). The CDR3 consists of 15 residues. The CDR3 DNA follows: TGCAGTGCTAGAGGGTGGGGGAGTTCACAAGAGACCCAGTACTTC. Residues: CSARGWGSSQETQYF.

The rearrangement joins TRBV29-1 to TRBJ1-1; no definite D call. Trimming took 8 bases from V and 1 from J, leaving 8 bases between them. CDR1 and CDR2 from the germline V gene are SQVTM and ANQGSEA. This CDR3 region has 11 residues. CDR3: CSLLANTEAFF. CDR3 bases: TGCAGCTTGCTGGCGAACACTGAAGCTTTCTTT.

The gene calls are TRBV7-2 and TRBJ1-2; possible D gene TRBD1, 5 bases. Looked up from germline, CDR1 is SGHTA and CDR2 is FQGNSA. CDR3 length: 14 residues. V was trimmed by 5 bases and J by 4 bases, leaving 14 bases between them. The chain's CDR3 is CASSPRGNSYGYTF. CDR3 DNA: TGTGCCAGCAGCCCGAGGGGCAACAGCTATGGCTACACCTTC.

The sample holds many counts of this clonotype. V gene TRBV10-2 combines with J gene TRBJ1-5, with D maybe TRBD1 (6 bases). Germline V CDR1 and CDR2: WSHSY, SAAADI. The CDR3 has 13 amino acids. Trimming took 6 bases from V and 6 from J, leaving 12 bases between them. The CDR3 DNA follows: TGCGCCAGCAGAGGGGGTCAGGGTCAGCCCCAGCATTTT. The encoded protein is CASRGGQGQPQHF.

The chain is built from TRBV7-9 and TRBJ1-1; D gene unclear. This CDR3 spans 12 amino acids. V was shortened by 6 bases and J by 8 bases, with 13 bases between the two germline ends. CDR1 and CDR2 (germline): SEHNR, FQNEAQ (reference sequence). The CDR3 region is CASSPSGREAFF. In DNA, the CDR3 is TGTGCCAGCAGTCCCAGCGGACGAGAAGCTTTCTTT.

The rearrangement uses TRBV19 and TRBJ2-7; the D gene is possibly TRBD2 (5 bases). The V and J ends lost 3 bases and 2 bases respectively, with 8 bases between them. CDR1 is LNHDA, CDR2 SQIVND, per germline (reference sequence). The CDR3 consists of 13 residues. CDR3 coding DNA: TGTGCCAGTAGTATCCGGGGTACCTACGAGCAGTACTTC. Encoded protein: CASSIRGTYEQYF.

This clonotype was counted many times. V and J are TRBV7-2 and TRBJ1-1; D is undetermined. The germline V and J ends were trimmed by 2 bases and 5 bases, with 6 bases remaining between them. The CDR3 runs to 12 residues. Germline assignment: CDR1 SGHTA and CDR2 FQGNSA. In DNA, the CDR3 is TGTGCCAGCAGCTTATTACCAACTGAAGCTTTCTTT. Protein product: CASSLLPTEAFF.

The chain employs TRBV9 and TRBJ2-7, with 7 nucleotides matching TRBD1. J lost 2 bases, V lost 0 bases, and 5 bases had no gene match. This CDR3 is 15 amino acids long. Per germline, CDR1 SGDLS and CDR2 YYNGEE. CDR3: CASSVDAGGTYEQYF. The CDR3 DNA follows: TGTGCCAGCAGCGTAGATGCAGGGGGAACCTACGAGCAGTACTTC.

The chain employs TRBV7-9 and TRBJ1-2; a possible D gene is TRBD1 (5 bases). Germline CDR1 SEHNR, CDR2 FQNEAQ (reference sequence). CDR3 length: 15 residues. The germline V and J ends were trimmed by 5 bases and 2 bases, with 15 bases remaining between them. Written as DNA, the CDR3 is TGTGCCAGCAGCCTTACAGGAGTGGCCAACTATGGCTACACCTTC. The encoded protein is CASSLTGVANYGYTF.

The CDR3 sequence is CSIGQGVDEQYF. The CDR3 nucleotides are TGCAGCATCGGGCAGGGAGTCGACGAGCAGTACTTC. This rearrangement joins TRBV20-1 to TRBJ2-7; the D gene could be TRBD1 or TRBD2 (5 bases each). This CDR3 contains 12 residues. From germline, CDR1 is DFQATT and CDR2 SNEGSKA (reference sequence).

This clonotype was seen repeatedly, ten times or more. The genes are TRBV15 and TRBJ2-7, with D perhaps matching TRBD2 (5 bases). Germline V CDR1 and CDR2: LNHNV, YYDKDF (reference sequence). The length of the CDR3 is 16 residues. V was pared by 0 bases and J by 0 bases, with 12 bases between. The CDR3 region is CATSRDPYTSSYEQYF. CDR3 nucleotides: TGTGCCACCAGCAGAGATCCTTACACTAGCTCCTACGAGCAGTACTTC.

V and J are TRBV6-1 and TRBJ2-2; no definite D call. CDR1 is MNHNS and CDR2 is SASEGT in the germline V gene. V was shortened by 3 bases and J by 6 bases, with 5 bases between the two germline ends. The CDR3 loop spans 12 amino acids. The CDR3 loop is CASSDPPGELFF. The CDR3 DNA reads TGTGCCAGCAGTGACCCTCCCGGGGAGCTGTTTTTT.

There are many counts of this clonotype. This CDR3 is CASSEAPTGRETQYF. The CDR3 DNA is TGTGCCAGCAGTGAAGCGCCAACAGGGCGGGAGACCCAGTACTTC. The chain uses TRBV6-1 and TRBJ2-5, with a tentative D call TRBD1 (6 bases). The CDR3 has 15 residues. In germline, CDR1 is MNHNS, CDR2 SASEGT. Deletions cut 0 bases from V and 5 bases from J, with 13 bases between.

This chain connects TRBV29-1 to TRBJ1-3; tentatively, D is TRBD1 (5 bases). Trimming took off 6 bases at V and 4 bases at J, with 13 bases between the two ends. CDR1 is SQVTM and CDR2 is ANQGSEA in the germline V gene. The CDR3 covers 13 residues. CDR3 DNA sequence: TGCAGCGTCCCCGGGGGGGGAGGAAACACCATATATTTT. Protein: CSVPGGGGNTIYF.